The 10 T cell receptor beta chains below come from one sample, sequenced in a study of cytomegalovirus exposure and HLA in healthy donors. Primers included in the PCR were 60 Vbeta and 13 Jbeta primers. TCRdb's copy holds only in-frame clones and misses some; the assay was immunoSEQ multiplex PCR. Of around 60,000 clones listed, 75% to 85% are singletons. What was sequenced was PBMCs. The receptors were gathered from a male donor in good health and CMV-seronegative.

This chain joins TRBV5-4 and TRBJ1-4; 9 bases map to TRBD1. The CDR3 is made up of 14 amino acids. The germline gives CDR1 SGHNT, CDR2 YYREEE (reference sequence). V shed 4 bases, J shed 8 bases, and the junction held 6 bases outside the gene matches. The DNA of the CDR3 is TGTGCCAGCAGCGTCGGGACAGGGAAAGAAAAACTGTTTTTT. It yields the protein CASSVGTGKEKLFF.

The chain has TRBV6-1 and TRBJ2-7; 10 nucleotides match TRBD1. Germline V CDR1 and CDR2: MNHNS, SASEGT. The J segment lost 4 bases and the V segment lost 10 bases, leaving 10 bases of the junction unmatched. This CDR3 contains 14 residues. CDR3 amino acids: CAITPRQGAYEQYF. CDR3 DNA sequence: TGTGCCATCACACCCCGACAGGGGGCTTACGAGCAGTACTTC.

This chain uses TRBV7-6 with TRBJ1-2; 7 bases map to TRBD1. Looked up from germline, CDR1 is SGHVS and CDR2 is FNYEAQ. After removal of 1 base from V and 9 bases from J, the junction contained 17 bases not matched to a gene. This CDR3 has 17 residues. This CDR3 reads CASSLEEVRQGEKSYTF. CDR3 DNA sequence: TGTGCCAGCAGCTTAGAGGAGGTGAGACAGGGTGAAAAGAGCTACACCTTC. Looking up the rest from reference TRBV7-6 and TRBJ1-2 gives the full variable domain: GAGVSQSPRYKVTKRGQDVALRCDPISGHVSLYWYRQALGQGPEFLTYFNYEAQQDKSGLPNDRFSAERPEGSISTLTIQRTEQRDSAMYRCASSLEEVRQGEKSYTFGSGTRLTVV.

CDR3 in DNA: TGTGCCATCAGTGTCGGAGGGCAGGGGGTGTCGCACTATGGCTACACCTTC. It yields the protein CAISVGGQGVSHYGYTF. This sequence joins TRBV10-3 and TRBJ1-2, with TRBD1 matching 7 bases. The germline CDR1 and CDR2 sequences are ENHRY and SYGVKD. Germline trimming cut 4 bases from V and 3 bases from J; bases unmatched to any gene: 14. CDR3 length: 17 residues.

This sequence joins TRBV2 and TRBJ2-5; 7 bases match TRBD2. This CDR3 contains 14 residues. Germline CDR1 is SNHLY and CDR2 is FYNNEI. Trimming removed 1 base from V and 4 bases from J; junction bases left unmatched: 3. The CDR3 here is CASSEGGGGETQYF. The CDR3, as DNA: TGTGCCAGCAGTGAAGGGGGGGGAGGAGAGACCCAGTACTTC.

This rearrangement joins TRBV29-1 to TRBJ1-1, with D possibly TRBD1 on 5 matching bases. This CDR3 is built from 13 residues. Germline CDR1 SQVTM, CDR2 ANQGSEA. Trimming cost V 6 bases and J 4 bases, with 15 bases left between them. The CDR3 nucleotides read TGCAGCGTGAGCGAGGGCGGGGGCACTGAAGCTTTCTTT. The encoded protein is CSVSEGGGTEAFF.

This rearrangement joins TRBV19 to TRBJ1-2; 7 bases align to TRBD1. There are 18 residues in the CDR3. With 7 bases clipped from V and 3 bases from J, the junction kept 20 bases outside the gene matches. Germline lookup yields CDR1 LNHDA and CDR2 SQIVND (reference sequence). CDR3 sequence: CASTKSRQGVRSDYGYTF. CDR3 in DNA: TGTGCCAGTACCAAGAGCCGACAGGGAGTACGAAGCGACTATGGCTACACCTTC.

V gene TRBV11-1 combines with J gene TRBJ2-7; 11 bases are shared with TRBD2. The CDR3 is 15 amino acids. V was clipped by 5 bases and J by 1 base; unmatched bases: 4. Germline-derived CDR1 and CDR2 are SGHAT and FQDESV (reference sequence). CDR3 residues: CASSPGLAASYEQYF. CDR3 DNA: TGTGCCAGCAGCCCGGGACTAGCGGCATCCTACGAGCAGTACTTC.

The chain has TRBV7-3 and TRBJ2-1; D is possibly TRBD1 (6 bases). This CDR3 comprises 18 residues. Trimming left V 2 bases short and J 0 bases short, with 17 bases between. The germline CDR1 and CDR2 sequences are SGHTA and FQGTGA. DNA of the CDR3: TGTGCCAGCAGCTTAGGCGGCAAGAGGGGGAGCTCCTACAATGAGCAGTTCTTC. Translating gives CASSLGGKRGSSYNEQFF.

The gene calls are TRBV6-6 and TRBJ1-3, with D perhaps TRBD1 (6 bases). Trimming cost V 4 bases and J 11 bases, with 18 bases left between them. CDR3 length: 14 residues. In germline, CDR1 is MNHNY, CDR2 SVGAGI (reference sequence). The CDR3, as DNA: TGTGCCAGCAGTTCCTATCTGTCAGGGGATGCCATATATTTT. Its protein product is CASSSYLSGDAIYF.